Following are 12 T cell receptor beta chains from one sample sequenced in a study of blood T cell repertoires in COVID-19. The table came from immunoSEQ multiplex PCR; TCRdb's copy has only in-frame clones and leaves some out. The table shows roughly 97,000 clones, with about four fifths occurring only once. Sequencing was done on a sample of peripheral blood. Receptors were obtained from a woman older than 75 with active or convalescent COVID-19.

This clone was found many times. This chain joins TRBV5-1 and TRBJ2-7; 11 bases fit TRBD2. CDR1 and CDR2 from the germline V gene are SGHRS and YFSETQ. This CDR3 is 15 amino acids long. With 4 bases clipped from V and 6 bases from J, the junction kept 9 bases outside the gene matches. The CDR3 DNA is TGCGCCAGCAGCCCTTTAGCGGGAGGGACCCCCGAGCAGTACTTC. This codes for CASSPLAGGTPEQYF.

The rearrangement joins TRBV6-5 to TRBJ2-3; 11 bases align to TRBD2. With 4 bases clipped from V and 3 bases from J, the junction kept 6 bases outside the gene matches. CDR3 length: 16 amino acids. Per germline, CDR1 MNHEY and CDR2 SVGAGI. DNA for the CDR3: TGTGCCAGCAGTTCAGCACTAGCGGGAGTGACAGATACGCAGTATTTT. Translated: CASSSALAGVTDTQYF.

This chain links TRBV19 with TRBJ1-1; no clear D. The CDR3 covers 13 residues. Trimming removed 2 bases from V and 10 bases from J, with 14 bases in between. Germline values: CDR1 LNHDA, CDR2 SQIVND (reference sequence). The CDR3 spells CASSIRGGLAAFF. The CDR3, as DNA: TGTGCCAGTAGTATACGAGGTGGGTTGGCAGCTTTCTTT.

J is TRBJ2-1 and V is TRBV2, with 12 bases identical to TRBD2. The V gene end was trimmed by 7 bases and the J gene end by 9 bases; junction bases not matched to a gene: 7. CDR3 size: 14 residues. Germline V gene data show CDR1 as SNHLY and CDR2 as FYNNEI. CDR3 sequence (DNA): TGTGCCAGCAAATCTAGCGGGGGGGCGGCTGAGCAGTTCTTC. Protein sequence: CASKSSGGAAEQFF.

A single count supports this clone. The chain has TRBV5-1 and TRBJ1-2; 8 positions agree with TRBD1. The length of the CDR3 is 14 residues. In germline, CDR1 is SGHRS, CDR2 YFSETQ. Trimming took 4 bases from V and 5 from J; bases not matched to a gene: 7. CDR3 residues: CASSRTGLNYGYTF. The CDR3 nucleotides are TGCGCCAGCAGCCGGACAGGGTTAAATTATGGCTACACCTTC.

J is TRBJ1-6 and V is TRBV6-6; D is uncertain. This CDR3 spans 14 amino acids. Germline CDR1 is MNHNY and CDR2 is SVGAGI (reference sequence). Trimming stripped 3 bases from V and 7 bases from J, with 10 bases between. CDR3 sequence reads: CASSYDRGNSPLHF. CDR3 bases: TGTGCCAGCAGTTATGACCGAGGAAATTCACCCCTCCACTTT.

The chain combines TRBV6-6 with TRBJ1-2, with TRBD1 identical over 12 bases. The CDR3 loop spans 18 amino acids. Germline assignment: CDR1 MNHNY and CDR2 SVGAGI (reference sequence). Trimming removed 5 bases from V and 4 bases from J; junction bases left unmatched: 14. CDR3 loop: CASSPRPGQGARSYGYTF. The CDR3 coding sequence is TGTGCCAGCAGTCCCCGACCGGGACAGGGGGCGCGAAGCTATGGCTACACCTTC.

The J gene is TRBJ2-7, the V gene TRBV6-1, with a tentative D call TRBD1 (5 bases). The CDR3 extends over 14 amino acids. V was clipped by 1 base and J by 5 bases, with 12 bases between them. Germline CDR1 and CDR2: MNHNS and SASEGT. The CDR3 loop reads CASSEGGRYHEQYF. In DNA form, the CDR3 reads TGTGCCAGCAGTGAAGGGGGCAGGTACCACGAGCAGTACTTC.

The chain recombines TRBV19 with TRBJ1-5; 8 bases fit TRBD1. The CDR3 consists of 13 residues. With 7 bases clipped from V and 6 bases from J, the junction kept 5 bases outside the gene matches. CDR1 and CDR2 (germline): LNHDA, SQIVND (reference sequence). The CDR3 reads CASIPQGGQPQHF. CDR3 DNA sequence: TGTGCCAGTATCCCACAGGGGGGTCAGCCCCAGCATTTT.

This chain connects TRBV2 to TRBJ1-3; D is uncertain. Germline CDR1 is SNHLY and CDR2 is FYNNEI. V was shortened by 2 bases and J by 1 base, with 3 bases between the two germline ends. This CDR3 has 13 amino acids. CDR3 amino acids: CASSEISGNTIYF. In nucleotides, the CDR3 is TGTGCCAGCAGTGAAATATCTGGAAACACCATATATTTT.

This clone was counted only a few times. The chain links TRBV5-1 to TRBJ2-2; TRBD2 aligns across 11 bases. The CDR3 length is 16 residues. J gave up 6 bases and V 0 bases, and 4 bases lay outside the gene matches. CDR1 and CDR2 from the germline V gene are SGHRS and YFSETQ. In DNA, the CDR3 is TGCGCCAGCAGCTTGGCTAGCGGGGGGTTCGCCGGGGAGCTGTTTTTT. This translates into CASSLASGGFAGELFF. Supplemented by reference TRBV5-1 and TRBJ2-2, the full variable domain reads KAGVTQTPRYLIKTRGQQVTLSCSPISGHRSVSWYQQTPGQGLQFLFEYFSETQRNKGNFPGRFSGRQFSNSRSEMNVSTLELGDSALYLCASSLASGGFAGELFFGEGSRLTVL.

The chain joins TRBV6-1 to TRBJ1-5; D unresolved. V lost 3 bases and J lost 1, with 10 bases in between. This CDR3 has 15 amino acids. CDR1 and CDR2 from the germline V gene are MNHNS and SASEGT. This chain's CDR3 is CASSESGGSNQPQHF. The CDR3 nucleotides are TGTGCCAGCAGTGAGTCGGGAGGGAGCAATCAGCCCCAGCATTTT.